This T cell receptor (beta chain) emerged from a study of blood T cell repertoires in COVID-19. Study in general: Whether acute or convalescent, the COVID-19 samples came from the United States, Italy and Spain. Nucleic acid was either cDNA or gDNA, and it came from T cells, B-cell-depleted T cells, or PBMCs.

How the authors handled the data: Amplification with reference gene primers provided the estimates of nucleated cell counts. Some clones are missing from TCRdb's copy, which holds only in-frame ones; the method was immunoSEQ multiplex PCR. That table gives V, J and clone size, and the DNA gave D and trimming. This sample yields 250,000 to 300,000 clones, of which approximately 83% are seen a single time; about 11% belongs to the top ten. CDR1 is LGHDT and CDR2 is YNNKEL in the germline V gene (reference sequence). The germline V and J ends were trimmed by 6 bases and 1 base, with 6 bases remaining between them. CDR3 size: 13 residues.

The chain joins TRBV3-1 (or the pseudogene TRBV3-2) to TRBJ2-2; D is ambiguous. The sample was peripheral blood. This TCR derives from a woman in her seventies with acute or convalescent COVID-19. The CDR3 is CASRTGNTGELFF. The CDR3 DNA follows: TGTGCCAGCAGGACGGGGAACACCGGGGAGCTGTTTTTT.